This T cell receptor beta chain was sequenced for a study of OX40 agonist ivuxolimab in advanced cancers. Assay used: immunoSEQ multiplex PCR; TCRdb lists only in-frame clones, some missing. Seen here are about 30,000 clones, 75% to 85% observed once, and the top ten hold roughly 21%. The sequencing used CD4+ or CD8+ T cells sorted from blood, collected in a trial of the OX40 agonist ivuxolimab. The TCR originated in an adult with an advanced solid tumor such as melanoma, head and neck, liver or kidney cancer.

CDR3 residues: CASSFGAPGGYYEQYF. CDR3 in DNA: TGTGCCAGCAGCTTTGGGGCTCCAGGGGGCTACTACGAGCAGTACTTC. This rearrangement joins TRBV5-4 to TRBJ2-7; 8 positions match TRBD1. The CDR3 has 16 amino acids. With 2 bases clipped from V and 3 bases from J, the junction kept 10 bases outside the gene matches. CDR1 SGHNT and CDR2 YYREEE come from the germline V gene (reference sequence). The full variable domain, completed using reference TRBV5-4 and TRBJ2-7, is ETGVTQSPTHLIKTRGQQVTLRCSSQSGHNTVSWYQQALGQGPQFIFQYYREEENGRGNFPPRFSGLQFPNYSSELNVNALELDDSALYLCASSFGAPGGYYEQYFGPGTRLTVT.